These 9 T cell receptor beta chains were sequenced from one sample in a study of response to subunit inactivated influenza vaccine (dated by TCRdb to the late 2010s). The method was RT-PCR. Sequencer: Illumina HiSeq 2500. TCRdb reworked the public reads: Q25 trimming with fastp, MiXCR clone assembly, productive beta chains retained. Each CDR3 protein appears once, grouped with its most common genes and DNA. In this sample the table shows roughly 780,000 distinct CDR3 sequences, roughly 20% of which occur a single time. The ten largest clones capture approximately 10% of the sample. Sequencing used PBMCs from blood, obtained more than 4 days after vaccination. The receptor set was obtained from a man aged 45-60 years who received an inactivated influenza vaccine. Donor details come from another sample of the same person, matched by shared clones.

V gene TRBV25-1 combines with J gene TRBJ2-5; TRBD1 is a possible D gene (6 bases). The CDR3 contains 14 residues. The V end lost 3 bases, the J end lost 4 bases, and 12 bases lay between the germline ends. The germline V gene encodes CDR1 MGHDK and CDR2 SYGVNS. CDR3 loop: CASSDHRVAETQYF. In DNA, the CDR3 is TGTGCCAGCAGTGATCACAGGGTGGCAGAGACCCAGTACTTC.

The chain employs TRBV11-3 and TRBJ2-2; D is unresolved. The germline CDR1 and CDR2 sequences are SGHNT and YENEEA. The germline V and J ends were trimmed by 5 bases and 5 bases, with 12 bases remaining between them. CDR3 length: 14 residues. The CDR3 loop reads CASSPRSGTGELFF. Written as DNA, the CDR3 is TGTGCCAGCAGCCCACGGTCCGGGACCGGGGAGCTGTTTTTT.

This clonotype occurred a few times. The chain recombines TRBV20-1 with TRBJ1-6; D might be TRBD1 (5 bases). The CDR3 spans 13 residues. Trimming shortened V by 3 bases and J by 7 bases, and 10 bases separated the two germline ends. Germline loops: CDR1 DFQATT, CDR2 SNEGSKA (reference sequence). This chain's CDR3 is CSARGPGNSPLHF. CDR3 nucleotides: TGCAGTGCTAGGGGGCCAGGAAATTCACCCCTCCACTTT.

The chain uses TRBV7-2 and TRBJ2-7, with 9 positions matching TRBD2. The CDR3 has 15 residues. The V and J ends lost 2 bases and 6 bases, in that order; junction bases with no gene match: 8. Per germline, CDR1 SGHTA and CDR2 FQGNSA. DNA for the CDR3: TGTGCCAGCAGCTTAAAGGCGGGGGGGTATACCGAGCAGTACTTC. Its protein product is CASSLKAGGYTEQYF.

J is TRBJ2-1 and V is TRBV10-3, with 8 positions matching TRBD2. The CDR3 is 18 residues long. Germline V gene data show CDR1 as ENHRY and CDR2 as SYGVKD. V lost 6 bases to trimming and J lost 0 bases; unmatched junction nucleotides: 13. This CDR3 is CAISPGAGGKSSYNEQFF. Here the CDR3 DNA reads TGTGCCATCAGCCCCGGGGCGGGAGGAAAGAGCTCCTACAATGAGCAGTTCTTC.

This clonotype showed up just a few times. The genes are TRBV6-5 and TRBJ2-1; TRBD2 aligns across 10 bases. This CDR3 region has 15 residues. With 5 bases clipped from V and 8 bases from J, the junction kept 9 bases outside the gene matches. The germline gives CDR1 MNHEY, CDR2 SVGAGI. CDR3 protein: CASSPPSGSLYEQFF. The CDR3 DNA follows: TGTGCCAGCAGTCCCCCTAGCGGGAGTCTCTATGAGCAGTTCTTC.

This clonotype was observed a handful of times. This rearrangement joins TRBV3-1 to TRBJ2-5, with D possibly matching TRBD2 (5 bases). The CDR3 consists of 13 residues. The V end was cut by 4 bases, the J end by 2 bases, with 8 bases between. CDR1 is LGHDT, CDR2 YNNKEL, per germline (reference sequence). The CDR3 DNA reads TGTGCCAGCAGCCCCCGGGATCAAGAGACCCAGTACTTC. Amino acids: CASSPRDQETQYF.

This chain joins TRBV20-1 and TRBJ2-3, with 8 nucleotides matching TRBD1. The V segment lost 6 bases and the J segment 3 bases; nucleotides outside the gene matches: 5. This CDR3 has 13 residues. Germline CDR1 reads DFQATT; CDR2 reads SNEGSKA (reference sequence). The CDR3 sequence is CSAKRTGTDTQYF. CDR3 in DNA: TGCAGTGCCAAACGGACAGGGACAGATACGCAGTATTTT.

The chain combines TRBV5-1 with TRBJ2-5; perhaps TRBD1 as D (6 bases). The CDR3 is made up of 14 amino acids. Per germline, CDR1 SGHRS and CDR2 YFSETQ. V was cut by 0 bases and J by 5 bases, with 11 bases left in between. CDR3 nucleotide sequence: TGCGCCAGCAGCTTGGGCAGGGGAGAGGAGACCCAGTACTTC. Translated: CASSLGRGEETQYF.